The next 31 T cell receptor beta chains were all read from a single sample in a study of blood T cell repertoires in COVID-19. Sequencing was performed with immunoSEQ multiplex PCR; in TCRdb, only in-frame clones are kept and a portion is missing. The data show 130,000 or so clones, approximately 80% seen once. Sequencing was done on a sample of peripheral blood. The receptors shown here come from a woman in her fifties or sixties with active or convalescent COVID-19.

CDR3 loop: CASNRVTGKGSNQPQHF. The CDR3 DNA reads as TGTGCCAGCAACAGGGTAACAGGAAAAGGGAGCAATCAGCCCCAGCATTTT. The chain carries TRBV5-7 and TRBJ1-5; D might be TRBD1 (6 bases). TRBV5-7 is an ORF, and what it does is uncertain. CDR3 length equals 17 residues. V shed 6 bases and J shed 1 base, with 20 bases lying between them.

CDR3 DNA sequence: TGTGCCAGTAGTATATCCTCAGACAGGGTAGCCCAGCATTTT. Translated: CASSISSDRVAQHF. The V call is TRBV19, the J call TRBJ1-5; TRBD1 aligns across 7 bases. Germline-derived CDR1 and CDR2 are LNHDA and SQIVND (reference sequence). The CDR3 is 14 amino acids. J was trimmed by 11 bases and V by 2 bases; bases with no gene match: 9.

The rearrangement uses TRBV6-6 and TRBJ2-1, with D perhaps TRBD2 (5 bases). The V gene lost 6 bases and the J gene lost 8 bases, with 14 bases spanning the gap. Germline V gene data show CDR1 as MNHNY and CDR2 as SVGAGI (reference sequence). The CDR3 consists of 13 residues. The CDR3 region has the DNA TGTGCCAGCAGCCCGGGATTCCTCGATGAGCAGTTCTTC. This gives the protein CASSPGFLDEQFF.

Of note for this clone: Germline is not matched at one junction end, which may reflect a read error. The V gene is TRBV2, the J gene TRBJ2-3; TRBD1 is a possible D gene (5 bases). Germline CDR1 and CDR2: SNHLY and FYNNEI. The CDR3 totals 13 residues. This CDR3 reads CASSEVGPGKSNF. CDR3 sequence (DNA): TGTGCCAGCAGTGAAGTAGGGCCAGGGAAGTCGAATTTT. The full variable domain, with the rest looked up from reference TRBV2 and TRBJ2-3, is EPEVTQTPSHQVTQMGQEVILRCVPISNHLYFYWYRQILGQKVEFLVSFYNNEISEKSEIFDDQFSVERPDGSNFTLKIRSTKLEDSAMYFCASSEVGPGKSNFGPGTRLTVL.

The genes are TRBV28 and TRBJ1-4, with D hard to call. The CDR3 runs 16 residues. Germline loops: CDR1 MDHEN, CDR2 SYDVKM. Deletions cut 8 bases from V and 0 bases from J, with 16 bases between. CDR3 coding DNA: TGTGCCAGCGGGAGTATGGGTTTTGCAACTAATGAAAAACTGTTTTTT. Translated: CASGSMGFATNEKLFF.

CDR3 nucleotide sequence: TGTGCCAGCAGTTACCGGGGAGATCAGACCACTGAAGCTTTCTTT. Protein sequence: CASSYRGDQTTEAFF. The chain couples TRBV6-5 to TRBJ1-1; D remains ambiguous. This CDR3 contains 15 residues. V dropped 2 bases and J dropped 4 bases, with 14 bases sitting between them. From germline, CDR1 is MNHEY and CDR2 SVGAGI.

V gene TRBV5-1 combines with J gene TRBJ2-2, with D perhaps matching TRBD1 (5 bases). The CDR3 is made up of 15 amino acids. With 3 bases removed from V and 3 bases from J, the gap between germline ends came to 12 bases. The germline gives CDR1 SGHRS, CDR2 YFSETQ. CDR3 coding DNA: TGCGCCAGCAGCTCACAGGCTTTATACACCGGGGAGCTGTTTTTT. It is translated as CASSSQALYTGELFF.

The chain's CDR3 is CASSPYRGDQPQHF. The CDR3 DNA is TGTGCCAGCAGTCCGTACCGGGGGGACCAGCCCCAGCATTTT. V is TRBV27 and J is TRBJ1-5; D is possibly TRBD1 (5 bases). The germline CDR1 and CDR2 sequences are MNHEY and SMNVEV (reference sequence). V was shortened by 5 bases and J by 7 bases, with 15 bases between the two germline ends. CDR3 length equals 14 residues.

The rearrangement uses TRBV27 and TRBJ1-6; 7 bases are a match to TRBD1. The CDR3 is 13 residues long. Germline V lookup: CDR1 MNHEY, CDR2 SMNVEV (reference sequence). Losses at the gene ends were 6 bases for V and 6 bases for J; bases not matched to a gene: 2. CDR3 in DNA: TGTGCCAGCAGGACAGGGCCTAATTCACCCCTCCACTTT. Protein: CASRTGPNSPLHF.

This sequence joins TRBV9 and TRBJ1-2; the D gene is possibly TRBD1 (5 bases). The germline CDR1 and CDR2 sequences are SGDLS and YYNGEE. Trimming cost V 6 bases and J 7 bases, with 13 bases left between them. This CDR3 contains 12 residues. CDR3 nucleotides: TGTGCCAGCAATTTAGACAGTGGTGGCTACACCTTC. It specifies CASNLDSGGYTF.

CDR3 DNA sequence: TGTGCCAGCAGCTTGTTTGGCAGGGATAGCTATGGCTACACCTTC. This codes for CASSLFGRDSYGYTF. The chain recombines TRBV5-6 with TRBJ1-2, with TRBD1 as a possible D gene (5 bases). Germline V gives CDR1 SGHDT, CDR2 YYEEEE. This CDR3 is built from 15 residues. V dropped 1 base and J dropped 4 bases, with 14 bases sitting between them.

The CDR3 nucleotides are TGTGCCAGTAGCAAACTCGACTCTGGGGCCAACGTCCTGACTTTC. Its protein product is CASSKLDSGANVLTF. This chain uses TRBV19 with TRBJ2-6; D not certain. CDR1 is LNHDA and CDR2 is SQIVND in the germline V gene (reference sequence). Trimming took 6 bases from V and 0 from J, leaving 9 bases between them. The CDR3 covers 15 residues.

This clone was recorded only once. V usage is TRBV30 and J usage is TRBJ1-2; 7 positions match TRBD1. The CDR3 contains 12 residues. J lost 8 bases, V lost 2 bases, and 5 bases had no gene match. The germline V gene has CDR1 GTSNPN and CDR2 SVGIG (reference sequence). The CDR3 DNA follows: TGTGCCTGGAGTACAGGGGACGGCGGCTACACCTTC. This codes for CAWSTGDGGYTF.

This chain links TRBV27 with TRBJ1-6; D possibly corresponds to TRBD1 (6 bases). V gave up 8 bases and J gave up 4 bases, with 18 bases separating them. From germline, CDR1 is MNHEY and CDR2 SMNVEV (reference sequence). There are 16 residues in the CDR3. CDR3: CASAVGGAGYNSPLHF. CDR3 nucleotides: TGTGCCAGCGCAGTGGGGGGGGCAGGGTATAATTCACCCCTCCACTTT.

V and J are TRBV28 and TRBJ2-1, with TRBD2 as a possible D gene (7 bases). Germline values: CDR1 MDHEN, CDR2 SYDVKM. The CDR3 is 16 residues long. The ends were cut back, 1 base at V and 9 bases at J, with 19 bases in the middle. The CDR3 DNA reads as TGTGCCAGCAGTTTATCGGGGGGCAGGGGTGAGGTTGAGCAGTTCTTC. Translated: CASSLSGGRGEVEQFF.

The V call is TRBV5-1, the J call TRBJ1-1; the D is unclear. This CDR3 spans 17 amino acids. V lost 4 bases and J 4 bases, leaving 23 bases between the germline ends. The germline CDR1 and CDR2 sequences are SGHRS and YFSETQ. This CDR3 reads CASSTNTGSTGVTEAFF. The DNA for the CDR3 is TGCGCCAGCAGCACGAACACCGGGTCCACCGGGGTCACTGAAGCTTTCTTT.

The V call is TRBV7-8, the J call TRBJ2-7; possibly TRBD2 for D (6 bases). Germline V gives CDR1 SGHVS, CDR2 FQNEAQ. CDR3 length equals 14 residues. Trimming cost V 4 bases and J 6 bases, with 16 bases left between them. The CDR3 DNA is TGTGCCAGCAGCTCGTCCGGACTAACCGTCGAGCAGTACTTC. Encoded protein: CASSSSGLTVEQYF.

The J gene is TRBJ2-5, the V gene TRBV10-3; D might be TRBD2 (5 bases). Trimming cost V 10 bases and J 4 bases, with 16 bases left between them. CDR1 and CDR2 (germline): ENHRY, SYGVKD. The CDR3 covers 13 residues. CDR3 in amino acids: CANLDSNGETQYF. In DNA form, the CDR3 reads TGTGCCAACCTGGACTCTAACGGAGAGACCCAGTACTTC.

V is TRBV7-3 and J is TRBJ2-1; tentatively, D is TRBD1 (6 bases). Germline CDR1 SGHTA, CDR2 FQGTGA. The ends were cut back, 5 bases at V and 4 bases at J, with 9 bases in the middle. There are 13 residues in the CDR3. CDR3 amino acids: CASSRGQYNEQFF. Written as DNA, the CDR3 is TGTGCCAGCAGCAGGGGACAATACAATGAGCAGTTCTTC.

V and J are TRBV19 and TRBJ2-1; 7 bases agree with TRBD2. The CDR3 runs to 14 residues. Germline values: CDR1 LNHDA, CDR2 SQIVND (reference sequence). V gave up 1 base and J gave up 8 bases; unmatched junction bases: 5. CDR3 nucleotides: TGTGCCAGTAGTATAGCGGGAGGTGGGGATGAGCAGTTCTTC. Its protein is CASSIAGGGDEQFF.

This chain uses TRBV5-1 with TRBJ2-4; 7 positions match TRBD2. CDR3 length equals 16 residues. Germline loops: CDR1 SGHRS, CDR2 YFSETQ. J was trimmed by 6 bases and V by 4 bases; bases with no gene match: 13. This CDR3 reads CASSPGEGGGRNIQYF. The CDR3, as DNA: TGCGCCAGCAGCCCCGGTGAAGGTGGCGGGAGAAACATTCAGTACTTC.

The V and J genes are TRBV6-5 and TRBJ1-2; weak D call: TRBD1 (6 bases). Germline values: CDR1 MNHEY, CDR2 SVGAGI. Between the trimmed V and J ends, which lost 7 bases and 2 bases, there was a span of 11 bases. This CDR3 spans 13 amino acids. This CDR3 reads CASNADRNYGYTF. In DNA, the CDR3 is TGTGCCAGCAACGCTGACAGGAACTATGGCTACACCTTC.

The chain uses TRBV7-2 and TRBJ1-2, with 8 positions matching TRBD1. Germline CDR1 SGHTA, CDR2 FQGNSA. Losses at the gene ends were 3 bases for V and 4 bases for J; bases not matched to a gene: 1. This CDR3 contains 13 residues. CDR3 nucleotide sequence: TGTGCCAGCAGCTTGGACAGGGCCTATGGCTACACCTTC. Protein: CASSLDRAYGYTF.

The chain recombines TRBV11-2 with TRBJ2-1; D is unclear. Germline lookup yields CDR1 SGHAT and CDR2 FQNNGV. The ends were cut back, 5 bases at V and 0 bases at J, with 8 bases in the middle. The CDR3 has 14 residues. The CDR3 nucleotides are TGTGCCAGCAGCCTGAGTCGCTCCTACAATGAGCAGTTCTTC. Protein: CASSLSRSYNEQFF. The whole variable domain, remainder taken from reference TRBV11-2 and TRBJ2-1, is EAGVAQSPRYKIIEKRQSVAFWCNPISGHATLYWYQQILGQGPKLLIQFQNNGVVDDSQLPKDRFSAERLKGVDSTLKIQPAKLEDSAVYLCASSLSRSYNEQFFGPGTRLTVL.

The chain recombines TRBV24-1 with TRBJ1-2; 7 bases map to TRBD1. CDR1 and CDR2 (germline): KGHDR, SFDVKD. V gave up 4 bases and J gave up 7 bases; unmatched junction bases: 11. The CDR3 consists of 15 residues. CDR3 protein: CATSDRTGVYGGYTF. As DNA, the CDR3 is TGTGCCACCAGTGACCGAACAGGGGTTTACGGTGGCTACACCTTC.

The genes are TRBV7-2 and TRBJ2-3; 11 bases map to TRBD2. The CDR3 length is 15 residues. Germline values: CDR1 SGHTA, CDR2 FQGNSA. V was clipped by 5 bases and J by 6 bases; unmatched bases: 7. As DNA, the CDR3 is TGTGCCAGCAGCGCAACTAGCGGGAGCTGGGATACGCAGTATTTT. Protein: CASSATSGSWDTQYF.

This chain connects TRBV7-3 to TRBJ2-1, with TRBD2 matching over 8 bases. J gave up 7 bases and V 5 bases, and 13 bases lay outside the gene matches. The CDR3 runs to 16 residues. CDR1 SGHTA and CDR2 FQGTGA come from the germline V gene. This CDR3 reads CASSPRIGREANEQFF. The CDR3 nucleotides read TGTGCCAGCAGCCCGCGCATCGGGCGGGAGGCGAATGAGCAGTTCTTC.

This sequence joins TRBV19 and TRBJ1-6; the D gene is possibly TRBD1 (6 bases). Germline CDR1 is LNHDA and CDR2 is SQIVND (reference sequence). This CDR3 spans 13 amino acids. V lost 8 bases, J lost 9 bases, and 14 bases lay in between. The CDR3 spells CASSRDTSSPLHF. The CDR3 bases are TGTGCCAGTTCCCGGGACACAAGTTCACCCCTCCACTTT.

The CDR3 reads CASSRGGSYNEQFF. CDR3 bases: TGTGCCAGTTCGCGAGGGGGATCCTACAATGAGCAGTTCTTC. V usage is TRBV28 and J usage is TRBJ2-1; TRBD1 is a possible D gene (6 bases). This CDR3 is 14 amino acids long. The V and J ends lost 9 bases and 1 base respectively, with 13 bases between them. Per the germline V gene, CDR1 is MDHEN and CDR2 is SYDVKM.

V is TRBV19 and J is TRBJ2-3, with 9 bases that match TRBD1. V lost 6 bases to trimming and J lost 3 bases; unmatched junction nucleotides: 4. This CDR3 spans 14 amino acids. Germline loops: CDR1 LNHDA, CDR2 SQIVND (reference sequence). CDR3 bases: TGTGCCAGTAGGAGGACAGGGGTGACAGATACGCAGTATTTT. This encodes CASRRTGVTDTQYF.

The chain has TRBV28 and TRBJ1-1, with 8 bases that match TRBD1. Germline assignment: CDR1 MDHEN and CDR2 SYDVKM. V gave up 5 bases and J gave up 4 bases; unmatched junction bases: 9. This CDR3 has 15 residues. The CDR3 DNA follows: TGTGCCAGCAGTCCTCGGGACAGGCCCACCACTGAAGCTTTCTTT. Protein: CASSPRDRPTTEAFF.